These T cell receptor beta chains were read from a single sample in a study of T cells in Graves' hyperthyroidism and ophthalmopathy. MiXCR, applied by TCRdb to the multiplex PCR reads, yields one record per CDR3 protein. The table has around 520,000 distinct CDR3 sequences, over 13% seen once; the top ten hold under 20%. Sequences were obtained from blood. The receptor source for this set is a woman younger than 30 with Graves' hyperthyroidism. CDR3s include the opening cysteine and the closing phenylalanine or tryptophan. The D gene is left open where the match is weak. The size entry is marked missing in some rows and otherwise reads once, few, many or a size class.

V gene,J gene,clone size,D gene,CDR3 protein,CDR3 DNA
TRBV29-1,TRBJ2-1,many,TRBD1,CSAGQGSYNEQFF,TGCAGCGCCGGACAGGGCTCCTACAATGAGCAGTTCTTC
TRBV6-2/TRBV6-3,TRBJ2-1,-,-,CASSYSPGLSLFTSYNEQFF,TGTGCCAGCAGTTACTCGCCGGGACTCTCCCTCTTCACCTCCTACAATGAGCAGTTCTTC
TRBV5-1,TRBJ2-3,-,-,CASSFRGVIGDTQYF,TGCGCCAGCAGCTTCCGTGGGGTTATTGGGGATACGCAGTATTTT
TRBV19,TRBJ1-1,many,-,CASSTPEGRVNTEAFF,TGTGCCAGTAGTACCCCAGAGGGGAGAGTGAACACTGAAGCTTTCTTT
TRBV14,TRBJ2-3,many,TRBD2,CASSRTGGPPDTQYF,TGTGCCAGCAGCCGAACGGGAGGGCCCCCAGATACGCAGTATTTT
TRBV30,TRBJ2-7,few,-,CAWSPGTRTYEQYF,TGTGCCTGGAGTCCCGGGACACGAACCTACGAGCAGTACTTC
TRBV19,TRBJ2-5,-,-,CASSINRAETQYF,TGTGCCAGTAGTATTAACAGGGCAGAGACCCAGTACTTC
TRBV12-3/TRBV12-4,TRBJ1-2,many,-,CASSLVGGMRGYTF,TGTGCCAGCAGTTTAGTTGGCGGAATGCGAGGCTACACCTTC
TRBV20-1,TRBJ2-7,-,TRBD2,CSARVSLAGFEQYF,TGCAGTGCTAGAGTCTCCCTAGCGGGCTTCGAGCAGTACTTC
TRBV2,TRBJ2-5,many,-,CASSTVGGTQETQYF,TGTGCCAGCAGTACCGTCGGGGGTACGCAAGAGACCCAGTACTTC